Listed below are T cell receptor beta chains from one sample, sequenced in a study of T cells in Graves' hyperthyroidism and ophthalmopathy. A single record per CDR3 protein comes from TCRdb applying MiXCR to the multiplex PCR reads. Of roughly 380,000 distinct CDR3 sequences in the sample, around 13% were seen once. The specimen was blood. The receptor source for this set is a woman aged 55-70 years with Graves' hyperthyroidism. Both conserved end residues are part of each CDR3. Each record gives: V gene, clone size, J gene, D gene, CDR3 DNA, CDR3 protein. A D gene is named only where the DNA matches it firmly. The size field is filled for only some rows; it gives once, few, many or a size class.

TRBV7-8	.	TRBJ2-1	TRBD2	TGTGCCAGCAGCTTAGCGCTAGCGGGAAATTTGGATGAGCAGTTCTTC	CASSLALAGNLDEQFF
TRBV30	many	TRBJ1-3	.	TGTGCCTGGAGTCCGGGCATCTCTGGAAACACCATATATTTT	CAWSPGISGNTIYF
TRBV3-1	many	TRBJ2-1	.	TGTGCCAGCAGCCAAGATCGGCAACTAGCCTTAAACAATGAGCAGTTCTTC	CASSQDRQLALNNEQFF
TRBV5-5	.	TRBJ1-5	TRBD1	TGTGCCAGCAGTCAGCCAGGGGGGTTGGATCAGCCCCAGCATTTT	CASSQPGGLDQPQHF
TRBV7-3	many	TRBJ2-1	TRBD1	TGTGCCAGCAGCTATCCGGGGACAGGGGAGGCCAATGAGCAGTTCTTC	CASSYPGTGEANEQFF
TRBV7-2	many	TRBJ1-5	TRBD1	TGTGCCAGCAGCCTCACGACAGGGGGGGGTCAGCCCCAGCATTTT	CASSLTTGGGQPQHF
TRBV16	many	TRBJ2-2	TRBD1	TGTGCCAGCAGCCCCCCGACAGGGCTGGCGAACACCGGGGAGCTGTTTTTT	CASSPPTGLANTGELFF
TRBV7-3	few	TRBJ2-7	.	TGTGCCAGCAGCCTGTTAGGGCCGGGGGAGCAGTACTTC	CASSLLGPGEQYF
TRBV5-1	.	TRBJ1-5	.	TGCGCCAGCAGCTTGGCGGAGAATCAGCCCCGGCATTTT	CASSLAENQPRHF
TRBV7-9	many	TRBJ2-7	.	TGTGCCAGCAGCTCCGTACGGGATCCGTTCCACGAGCAGTACTTC	CASSSVRDPFHEQYF
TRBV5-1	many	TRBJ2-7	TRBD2	TGCGCCAGCAGCTTGGAAAGCGGGAGGACCTACGAGCAGTACTTC	CASSLESGRTYEQYF
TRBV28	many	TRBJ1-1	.	TGTGCCAGCAGTTTTAGAGGCGGAAACACTGAAGCTTTCTTT	CASSFRGGNTEAFF
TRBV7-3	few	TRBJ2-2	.	TGTGCCAGCAGCTCAAGCTTATCCGTCACCGGGGAGCTGTTTTTT	CASSSSLSVTGELFF
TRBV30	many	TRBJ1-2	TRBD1	TGTGCCTGGAGTGTACAACAGGGGTTGGACTATGGCTACACCTTC	CAWSVQQGLDYGYTF
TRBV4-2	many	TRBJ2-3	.	TGTGCCAGCAGCCAAGAAGACGGCGGGGAAAACACAGATACGCAGTATTTT	CASSQEDGGENTDTQYF
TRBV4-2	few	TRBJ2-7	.	TGTGCCAGCAGCCATGGTCGTGGTAGCGAGGGGAACGAGCAGTACTTC	CASSHGRGSEGNEQYF
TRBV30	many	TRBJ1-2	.	TGTGCCTGGAGTGTGTACGGGATCTATGGCTACACCTTC	CAWSVYGIYGYTF